Reported below is one T cell receptor (beta chain). Antigen unknown. Here immunoSEQ multiplex PCR was the method, and the copy in TCRdb shows in-frame clones only, minus some. The sample holds about 110,000 clones, 91% seen once. The CDR3 is 15 residues long. With V trimmed by 3 bases and J by 1 base, 4 bases remained unmatched. The germline gives CDR1 MNHEY, CDR2 SMNVEV (reference sequence). The data belong to a study of OX40 agonist ivuxolimab in advanced cancers. The overall study: As their treatment, patients were administered ivuxolimab, an agonistic anti-OX40 (CD134) antibody. While on treatment, patients had intravenous ivuxolimab at 0.01 to 10 mg/kg every 2 weeks. Regarding the study as a whole: Mean expanded clone counts were higher in CD8+ than CD4+ T cells.

Source: CD4+ or CD8+ T cells sorted from blood, taken in a trial of the OX40 agonist ivuxolimab. This sequence joins TRBV27 and TRBJ2-3; 7 bases align to TRBD2. This TCR came from an adult with an advanced solid tumor such as melanoma, head and neck, liver or kidney cancer. CDR3 nucleotide sequence: TGTGCCAGCAGTTTTCCGGCGGGAGGCACAGATACGCAGTATTTT. It translates to CASSFPAGGTDTQYF.